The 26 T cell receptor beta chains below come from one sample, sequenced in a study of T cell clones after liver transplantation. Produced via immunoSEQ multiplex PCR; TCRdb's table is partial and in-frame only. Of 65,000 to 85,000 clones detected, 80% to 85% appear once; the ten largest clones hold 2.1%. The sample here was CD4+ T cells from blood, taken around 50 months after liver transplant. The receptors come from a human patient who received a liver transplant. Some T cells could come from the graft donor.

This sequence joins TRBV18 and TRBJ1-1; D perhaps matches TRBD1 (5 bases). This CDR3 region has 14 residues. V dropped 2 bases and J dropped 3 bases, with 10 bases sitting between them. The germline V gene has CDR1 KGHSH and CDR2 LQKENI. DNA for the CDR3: TGTGCCAGCTCACCAAATGACAGATACACTGAAGCTTTCTTT. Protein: CASSPNDRYTEAFF.

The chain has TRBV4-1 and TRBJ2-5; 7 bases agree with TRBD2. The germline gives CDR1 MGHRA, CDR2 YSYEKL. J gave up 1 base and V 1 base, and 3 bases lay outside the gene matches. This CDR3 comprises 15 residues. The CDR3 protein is CASSQATSVQETQYF. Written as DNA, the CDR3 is TGCGCCAGCAGCCAAGCTACTAGCGTCCAAGAGACCCAGTACTTC.

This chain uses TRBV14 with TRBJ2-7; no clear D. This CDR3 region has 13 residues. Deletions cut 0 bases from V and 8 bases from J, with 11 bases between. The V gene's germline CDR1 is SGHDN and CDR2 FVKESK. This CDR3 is CASSQESGRKQYF. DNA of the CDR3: TGTGCCAGCAGCCAAGAATCGGGCAGAAAGCAGTACTTC.

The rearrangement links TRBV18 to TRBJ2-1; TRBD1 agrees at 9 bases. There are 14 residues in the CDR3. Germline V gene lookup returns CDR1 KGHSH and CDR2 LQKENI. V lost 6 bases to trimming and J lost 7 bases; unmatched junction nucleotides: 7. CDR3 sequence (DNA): TGTGCCAGCTCGGGACAGGGAAAATCGAATGAGCAGTTCTTC. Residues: CASSGQGKSNEQFF.

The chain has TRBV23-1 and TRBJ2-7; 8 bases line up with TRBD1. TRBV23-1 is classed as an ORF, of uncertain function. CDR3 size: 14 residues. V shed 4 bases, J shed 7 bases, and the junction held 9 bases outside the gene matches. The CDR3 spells CASSPYRGAHEQYF. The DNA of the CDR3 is TGCGCCAGCAGTCCCTACAGGGGGGCACATGAGCAGTACTTC.

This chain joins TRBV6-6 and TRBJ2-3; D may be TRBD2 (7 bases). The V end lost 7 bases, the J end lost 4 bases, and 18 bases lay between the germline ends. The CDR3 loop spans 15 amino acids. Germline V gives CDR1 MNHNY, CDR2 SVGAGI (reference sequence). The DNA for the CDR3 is TGTGCCAGCACTCACGTGTGGGGGGGCCCAGATACGCAGTATTTT. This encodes CASTHVWGGPDTQYF.

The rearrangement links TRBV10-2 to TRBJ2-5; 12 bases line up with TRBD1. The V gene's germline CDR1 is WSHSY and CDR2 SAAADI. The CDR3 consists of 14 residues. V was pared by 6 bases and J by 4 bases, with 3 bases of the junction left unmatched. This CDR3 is CASRGDRGRETQYF. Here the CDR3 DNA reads TGCGCCAGCAGGGGGGACAGGGGGCGAGAGACCCAGTACTTC.

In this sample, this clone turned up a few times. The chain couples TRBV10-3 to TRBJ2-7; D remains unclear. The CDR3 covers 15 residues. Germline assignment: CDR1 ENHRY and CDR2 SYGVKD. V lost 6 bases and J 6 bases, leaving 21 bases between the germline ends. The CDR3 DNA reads TGTGCCATCAGCCCCCGGGCCAACGCAGGCGGCGAGCAGTACTTC. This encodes CAISPRANAGGEQYF.

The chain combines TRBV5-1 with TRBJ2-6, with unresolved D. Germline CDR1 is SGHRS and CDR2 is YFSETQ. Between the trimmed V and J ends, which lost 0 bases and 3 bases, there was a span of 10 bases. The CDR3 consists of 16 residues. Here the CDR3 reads CASSLGVGRGANVLTF. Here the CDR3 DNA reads TGCGCCAGCAGCTTGGGCGTGGGCCGTGGGGCCAACGTCCTGACTTTC.

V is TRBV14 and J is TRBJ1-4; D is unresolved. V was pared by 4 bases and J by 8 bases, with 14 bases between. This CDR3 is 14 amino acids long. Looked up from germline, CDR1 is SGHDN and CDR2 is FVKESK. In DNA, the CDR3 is TGTGCCAGCAGCCGACCAGGCGTCACGGAAAAACTGTTTTTT. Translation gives CASSRPGVTEKLFF.

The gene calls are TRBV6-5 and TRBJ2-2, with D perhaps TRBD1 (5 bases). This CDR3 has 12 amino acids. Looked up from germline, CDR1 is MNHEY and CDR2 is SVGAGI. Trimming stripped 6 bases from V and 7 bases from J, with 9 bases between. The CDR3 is CASRAGIGELFF. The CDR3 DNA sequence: TGTGCCAGCAGAGCAGGGATCGGGGAGCTGTTTTTT.

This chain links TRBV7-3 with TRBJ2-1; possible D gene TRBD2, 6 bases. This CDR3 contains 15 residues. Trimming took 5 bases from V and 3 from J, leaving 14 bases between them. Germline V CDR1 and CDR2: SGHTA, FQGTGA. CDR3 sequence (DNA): TGTGCCAGCAGCCCCACTGGGGGGAACTACAATGAGCAGTTCTTC. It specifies CASSPTGGNYNEQFF. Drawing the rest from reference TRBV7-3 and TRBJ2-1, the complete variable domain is GAGVSQTPSNKVTEKGKYVELRCDPISGHTALYWYRQSLGQGPEFLIYFQGTGAADDSGLPNDRFFAVRPEGSVSTLKIQRTERGDSAVYLCASSPTGGNYNEQFFGPGTRLTVL.

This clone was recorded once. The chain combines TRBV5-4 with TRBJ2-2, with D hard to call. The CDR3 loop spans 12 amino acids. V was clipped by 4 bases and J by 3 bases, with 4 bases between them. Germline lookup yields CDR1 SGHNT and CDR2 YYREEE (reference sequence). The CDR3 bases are TGTGCCAGCAGCCAGGACACCGGGGAGCTGTTTTTT. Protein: CASSQDTGELFF.

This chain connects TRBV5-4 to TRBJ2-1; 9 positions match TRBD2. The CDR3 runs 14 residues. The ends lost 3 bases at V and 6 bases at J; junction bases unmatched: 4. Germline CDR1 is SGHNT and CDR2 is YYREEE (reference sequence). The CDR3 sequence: CASSSASGANEQFF. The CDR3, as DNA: TGTGCCAGCAGCTCGGCTAGCGGGGCCAATGAGCAGTTCTTC.

The CDR3 DNA reads as TGCGCCAGCAGCCAAGGGTTCGGGACTAGCGGGGGGGCCGCGAATGAGCAGTTCTTC. Protein: CASSQGFGTSGGAANEQFF. V gene TRBV4-1 combines with J gene TRBJ2-1; TRBD2 aligns across 16 bases. There are 19 residues in the CDR3. Losses at the gene ends were 1 base for V and 7 bases for J; bases not matched to a gene: 10. Germline values: CDR1 MGHRA, CDR2 YSYEKL.

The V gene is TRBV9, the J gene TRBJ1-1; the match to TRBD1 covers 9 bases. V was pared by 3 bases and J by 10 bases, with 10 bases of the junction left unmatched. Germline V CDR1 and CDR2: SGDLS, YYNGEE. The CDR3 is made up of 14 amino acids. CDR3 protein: CASSAEHRGPRAFF. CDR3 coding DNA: TGTGCCAGCAGCGCAGAACACAGGGGGCCCCGAGCTTTCTTT. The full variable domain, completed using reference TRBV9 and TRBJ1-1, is DSGVTQTPKHLITATGQRVTLRCSPRSGDLSVYWYQQSLDQGLQFLIQYYNGEERAKGNILERFSAQQFPDLHSELNLSSLELGDSALYFCASSAEHRGPRAFFGQGTRLTVV.

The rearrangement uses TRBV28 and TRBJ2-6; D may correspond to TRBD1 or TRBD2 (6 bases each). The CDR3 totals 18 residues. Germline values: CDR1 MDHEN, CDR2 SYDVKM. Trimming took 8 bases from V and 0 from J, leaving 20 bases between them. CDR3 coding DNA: TGTGCCAGCGGGCTACTCGGGGGCTGGAGCTCTGGGGCCAACGTCCTGACTTTC. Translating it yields CASGLLGGWSSGANVLTF.

The CDR3 DNA reads TGTGCCAGCTCAAAGGGACGGGACTCTGGAAACACCATATATTTT. It codes for CASSKGRDSGNTIYF. J is TRBJ1-3 and V is TRBV18, with D tentatively TRBD1 (5 bases). The V end was cut by 5 bases, the J end by 0 bases, with 11 bases between. Germline assignment: CDR1 KGHSH and CDR2 LQKENI. This CDR3 has 15 residues.

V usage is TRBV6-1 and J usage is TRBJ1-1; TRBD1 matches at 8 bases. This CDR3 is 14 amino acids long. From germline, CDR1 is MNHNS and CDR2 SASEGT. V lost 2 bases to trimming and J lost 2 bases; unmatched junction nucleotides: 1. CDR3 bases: TGTGCCAGCAGTGAATCAGGGGGCAACACTGAAGCTTTCTTT. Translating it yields CASSESGGNTEAFF.

CDR3 sequence (DNA): TGTGCCAGCAGCTTCCGACTAGCTAAGGACAATGAGCAGTTCTTC. Its protein product is CASSFRLAKDNEQFF. The chain uses TRBV7-9 and TRBJ2-1, with 7 positions matching TRBD2. From germline, CDR1 is SEHNR and CDR2 FQNEAQ (reference sequence). V lost 3 bases to trimming and J lost 5 bases; unmatched junction nucleotides: 7. The CDR3 consists of 15 residues.

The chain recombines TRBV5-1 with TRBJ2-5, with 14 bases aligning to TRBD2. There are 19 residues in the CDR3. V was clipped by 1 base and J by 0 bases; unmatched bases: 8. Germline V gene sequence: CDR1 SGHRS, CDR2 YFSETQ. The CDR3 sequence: CASSLTGLAGGLYQETQYF. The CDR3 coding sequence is TGCGCCAGCAGCTTGACCGGACTAGCGGGGGGATTGTACCAAGAGACCCAGTACTTC.

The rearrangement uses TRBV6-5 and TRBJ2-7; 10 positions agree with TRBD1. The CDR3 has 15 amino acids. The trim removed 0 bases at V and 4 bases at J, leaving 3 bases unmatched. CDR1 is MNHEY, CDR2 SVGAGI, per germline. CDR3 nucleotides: TGTGCCAGCAGTTACTCGCCGGGACAGGGGTACGAGCAGTACTTC. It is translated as CASSYSPGQGYEQYF.

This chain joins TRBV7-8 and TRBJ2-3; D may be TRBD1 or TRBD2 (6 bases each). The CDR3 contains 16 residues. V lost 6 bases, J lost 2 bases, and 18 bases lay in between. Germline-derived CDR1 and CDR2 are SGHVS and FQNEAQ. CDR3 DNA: TGTGCCAGCAGTAAAGATAGACGGGGGCCCACAGATACGCAGTATTTT. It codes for CASSKDRRGPTDTQYF.

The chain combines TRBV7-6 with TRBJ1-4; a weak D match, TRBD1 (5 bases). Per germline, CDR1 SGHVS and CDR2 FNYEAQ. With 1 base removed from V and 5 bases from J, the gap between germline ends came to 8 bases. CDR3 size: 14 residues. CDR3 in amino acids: CASSLGQSNEKLFF. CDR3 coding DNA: TGTGCCAGCAGCTTAGGACAGTCCAATGAAAAACTGTTTTTT.

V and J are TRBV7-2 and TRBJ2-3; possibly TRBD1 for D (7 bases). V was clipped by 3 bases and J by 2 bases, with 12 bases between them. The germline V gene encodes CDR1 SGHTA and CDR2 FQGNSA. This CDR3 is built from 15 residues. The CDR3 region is CASSLRGQITDTQYF. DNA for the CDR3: TGTGCCAGCAGCTTGCGGGGACAGATCACAGATACGCAGTATTTT.

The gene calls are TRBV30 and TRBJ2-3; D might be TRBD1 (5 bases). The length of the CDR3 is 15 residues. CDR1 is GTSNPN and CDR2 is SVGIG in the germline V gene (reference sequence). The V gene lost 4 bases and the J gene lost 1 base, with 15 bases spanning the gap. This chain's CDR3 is CAWTQGDSRTDTQYF. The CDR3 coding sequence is TGTGCCTGGACCCAAGGCGACAGCCGCACAGATACGCAGTATTTT.